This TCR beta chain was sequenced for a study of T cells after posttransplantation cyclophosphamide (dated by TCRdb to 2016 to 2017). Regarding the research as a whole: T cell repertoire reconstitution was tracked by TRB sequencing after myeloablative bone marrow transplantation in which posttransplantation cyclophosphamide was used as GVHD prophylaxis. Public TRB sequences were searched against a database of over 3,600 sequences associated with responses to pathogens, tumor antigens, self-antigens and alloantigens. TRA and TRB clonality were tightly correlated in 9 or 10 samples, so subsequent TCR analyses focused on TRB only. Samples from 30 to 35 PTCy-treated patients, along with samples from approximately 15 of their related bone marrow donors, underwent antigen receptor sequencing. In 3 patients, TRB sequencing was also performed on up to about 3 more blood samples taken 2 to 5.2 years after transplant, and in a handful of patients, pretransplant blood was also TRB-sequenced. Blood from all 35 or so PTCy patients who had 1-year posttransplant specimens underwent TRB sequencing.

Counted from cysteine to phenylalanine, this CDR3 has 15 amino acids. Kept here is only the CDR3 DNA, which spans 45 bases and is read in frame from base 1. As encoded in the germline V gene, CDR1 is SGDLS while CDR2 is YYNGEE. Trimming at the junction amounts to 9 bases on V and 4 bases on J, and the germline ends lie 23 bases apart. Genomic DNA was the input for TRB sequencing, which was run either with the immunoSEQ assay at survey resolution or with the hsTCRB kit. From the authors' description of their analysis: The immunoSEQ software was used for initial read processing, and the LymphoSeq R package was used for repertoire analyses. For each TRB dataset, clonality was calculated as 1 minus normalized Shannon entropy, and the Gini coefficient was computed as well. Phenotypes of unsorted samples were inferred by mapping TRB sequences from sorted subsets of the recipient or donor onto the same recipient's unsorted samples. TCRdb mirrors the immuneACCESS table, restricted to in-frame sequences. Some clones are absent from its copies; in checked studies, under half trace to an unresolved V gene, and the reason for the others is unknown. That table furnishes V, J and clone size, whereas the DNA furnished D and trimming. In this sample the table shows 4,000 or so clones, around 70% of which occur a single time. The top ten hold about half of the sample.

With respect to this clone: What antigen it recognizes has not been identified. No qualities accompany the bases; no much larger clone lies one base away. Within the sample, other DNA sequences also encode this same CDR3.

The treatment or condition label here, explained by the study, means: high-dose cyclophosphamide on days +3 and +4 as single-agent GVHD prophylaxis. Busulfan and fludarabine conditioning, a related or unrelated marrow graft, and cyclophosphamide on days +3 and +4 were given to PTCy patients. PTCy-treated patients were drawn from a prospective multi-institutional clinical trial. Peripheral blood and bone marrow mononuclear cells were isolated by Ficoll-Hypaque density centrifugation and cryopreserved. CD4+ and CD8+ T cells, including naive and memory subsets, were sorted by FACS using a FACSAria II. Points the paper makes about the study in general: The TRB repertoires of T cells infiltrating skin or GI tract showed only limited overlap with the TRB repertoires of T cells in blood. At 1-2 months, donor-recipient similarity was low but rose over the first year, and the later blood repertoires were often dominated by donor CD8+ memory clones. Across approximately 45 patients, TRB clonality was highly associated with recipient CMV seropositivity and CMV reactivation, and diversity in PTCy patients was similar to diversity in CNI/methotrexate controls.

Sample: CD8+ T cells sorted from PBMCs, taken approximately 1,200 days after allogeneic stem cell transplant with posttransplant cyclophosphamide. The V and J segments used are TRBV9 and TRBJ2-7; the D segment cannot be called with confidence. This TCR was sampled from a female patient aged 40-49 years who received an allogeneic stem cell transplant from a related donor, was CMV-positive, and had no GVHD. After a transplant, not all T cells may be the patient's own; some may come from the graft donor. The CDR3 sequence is CAIIFRQKTAYEQYF. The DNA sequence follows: TGTGCCATCATTTTCAGGCAGAAGACGGCATACGAGCAGTACTTC.